The present T cell receptor (beta chain) was sequenced within a study of Ad26.COV2.S vaccination and SARS-CoV-2 variants (dated by TCRdb to the early 2020s). With regard to the full study: TCRbeta repertoire sequencing served as the tool for gauging how specific and how broad the SARS-CoV-2-reactive T cell receptors were following Ad26.COV2.S vaccination. A total of approximately 30 samples were included in the TCR-sequenced set, comprising some 20 Ad26.COV2.S vaccine recipients, 5 placebo recipients and 8 SARS-CoV-2 convalescent individuals. The paper's findings and limits, for the study overall: Substantial breadth of spike-specific CD8+ and CD4+ T cell responses was reported after vaccination. The authors noted that total T cell responses may have been underestimated by the TCR breadth and depth analyses. Vaccine and placebo recipients had similar non-spike TCR breadth, a finding consistent with the vaccine containing only spike. Ad26.COV2.S recipients had higher spike-specific TCR breadth than placebo recipients (P = 0.0014).

This clone was detected only once. Its antigen is currently not known. Base qualities are not recorded, but no much larger clone differs from it by a single base. TCRbeta CDR3 regions were sequenced with the immunoSEQ Assay. After extraction, genomic DNA underwent amplification by bias-controlled multiplex PCR, followed by high-throughput sequencing. The paper's processing steps were these. To quantify the absolute abundance of each unique TCRbeta CDR3 region, sequences were collapsed and filtered. Usable DNA was measured by amplifying reference genes present in all nucleated cells, and TCRbeta template counts were normalized to that usable DNA to estimate T cell fraction. Repertoire TCRs were annotated as SARS-CoV-2-specific by exact matching of V gene, CDR3 amino acid sequence and J gene to a known reactive TCR set. The reference SARS-CoV-2 TCR set was derived from MIRA and filtered for enrichment in COVID-19-positive ImmuneCODE repertoires, a step that removed public or cross-reactive TCRs. Based on the MIRA antigens, annotated TCRs were further analysed at the level of specific ORF or position within ORF. Depth was the summed frequency of annotated unique rearrangements, while breadth was defined as annotated unique rearrangements over total unique productive rearrangements. Group comparisons of TCR breadth used two-sided Wilcoxon rank-sum tests. In its TCRdb copy, this immuneACCESS table keeps in-frame sequences only and misses some clones. Where compared with another copy, unresolved V genes explain less than half of these, and the others have no known cause. That table supplies the V and J calls and clone size; D and trimming were determined from the DNA. This sample is represented by around 86,000 clones; less than 85% of them were singletons. The ten largest clonotypes hold 16% of the sample.

In light of the paper, this sample's time point label describes: individuals recovered from natural SARS-CoV-2 infection. The starting material was peripheral blood, obtained after recovery from COVID-19. The receptor was derived from a human donor who had recovered from COVID-19.

The bases read TGTGCCAGCAGTCAAGACAGCTACGAGCAGTACTTC. Translated, this is CASSQDSYEQYF. The chain joins TRBV6-2 or TRBV6-3 to TRBJ2-7; TRBD1 is perhaps the D gene, given 5 matching bases. The CDR1 and CDR2 encoded by the germline V gene are MNHEY and SVGEGT. The V end loses 5 bases and the J end loses 3 bases, and a stretch of 8 bases separates them. There are 12 amino acids in the CDR3, from cysteine to phenylalanine inclusive. The entry retains the CDR3 DNA only, 36 bases that are in frame from base 1.